This is a list of T cell receptor beta chains from one sample in a study of beta chain features in type 1 diabetes. This table comes from immunoSEQ multiplex PCR, and its TCRdb copy is limited to in-frame clones, with some not included. The sample includes about 170,000 clones, approximately 8.1% of them seen just once. Input material: central memory CD4+ T cells from blood. Source of these receptors: a man between 18 and 35 years old with type 1 diabetes. CDR3s include the opening cysteine and the closing phenylalanine or tryptophan. Each record gives: clone size, V gene, J gene, D gene, CDR3 length, CDR3 protein, CDR3 DNA. The D gene is left open where the match is weak. Where a row states a size, it is once, few, many or the class of an expanded clone; other rows omit it.

>few|TRBV6-6|TRBJ2-7|NA|15
CASSYSGRDSYEQYF
TGTGCCAGCAGTTACTCGGGCAGGGACTCCTACGAGCAGTACTTC
>NA|TRBV30|TRBJ1-5|NA|15
CAWRPPNRVNQPQHF
TGTGCCTGGAGACCTCCCAACAGGGTAAATCAGCCCCAGCATTTT
>few|TRBV9|TRBJ1-3|NA|14
CASSDPRGVNTIYF
TGTGCCAGCAGCGACCCGCGGGGAGTAAACACCATATATTTT
>few|TRBV19|TRBJ2-3|NA|12
CASSAAGGDCLF
TGTGCCAGTAGTGCCGCCGGTGGTGACTGCCTGTTT
>NA|TRBV6-5|TRBJ1-2|TRBD1|15
CASSPQGASSNGYTF
TGTGCCAGCAGTCCTCAGGGGGCGAGTAGTAATGGCTACACCTTC
>few|TRBV30|TRBJ1-1|NA|12
CAWSVGGTEAFF
TGTGCCTGGAGTGTAGGGGGCACTGAAGCTTTCTTT
>NA|TRBV7-2|TRBJ1-5|NA|15
CASSLEPGGGQPQHF
TGTGCCAGCAGCTTAGAGCCAGGCGGGGGTCAGCCCCAGCATTTT
>NA|TRBV30|TRBJ1-5|NA|13
CAWSLAGGQPQHF
TGTGCCTGGAGTCTCGCGGGGGGTCAGCCCCAGCATTTT
>few|TRBV13|TRBJ2-7|TRBD1|15
CASSTQGTGDYEQYF
TGTGCCAGCAGCACTCAGGGGACAGGGGACTACGAGCAGTACTTC
>NA|TRBV29-1|TRBJ2-3|TRBD1|15
CSVGRSGGGTDTQYF
TGCAGCGTTGGGAGATCAGGGGGCGGGACAGATACGCAGTATTTT
>few|TRBV29-1|TRBJ1-1|NA|14
CSVPTDPRGNEAFF
TGCAGCGTTCCAACCGACCCCCGCGGGAATGAAGCTTTCTTT
>NA|TRBV28|TRBJ1-1|NA|14
CASSSPGQNTEAFF
TGTGCCAGCAGTTCTCCAGGGCAGAACACTGAAGCTTTCTTT
>few|TRBV6-1|TRBJ1-1|NA|14
CASTYLRGDTEAFF
TGTGCCAGCACCTATTTGCGGGGGGACACTGAAGCTTTCTTT
>few|TRBV11-2|TRBJ2-1|NA|14
CASSLGSVYNEQFF
TGTGCCAGCAGCTTAGGGTCGGTCTACAATGAGCAGTTCTTC
>NA|TRBV5-8|TRBJ1-1|NA|14
CASSLYSSDTEAFF
TGTGCCAGCAGCCTATACAGTAGCGACACTGAAGCTTTCTTT
>few|TRBV28|TRBJ2-1|TRBD2|15
CASSPQREGRNEQFF
TGTGCCAGCAGTCCCCAGCGGGAGGGCCGGAATGAGCAGTTCTTC
>few|TRBV28|TRBJ1-4|TRBD1|13
CASKTGTGEKLFF
TGTGCCAGCAAGACAGGGACGGGTGAAAAACTGTTTTTT
>NA|TRBV28|TRBJ2-3|NA|14
CASSLTRDSDTQYF
TGTGCCAGCAGTTTAACCAGGGACTCAGATACGCAGTATTTT
>many|TRBV7-9|TRBJ2-3|TRBD2|13
CASRRESTDTQYF
TGTGCCAGCCGGCGGGAGAGCACAGATACGCAGTATTTT
>few|TRBV6-5|TRBJ2-1|TRBD2|14
CASSYYSGSNEQFF
TGTGCCAGCAGTTACTACAGCGGGAGCAATGAGCAGTTCTTC
>NA|TRBV9|TRBJ2-3|NA|15
CASSEVGGYTDTQYF
TGTGCCAGCAGCGAGGTGGGGGGATACACAGATACGCAGTATTTT
>few|TRBV5-1|TRBJ2-6|NA|16
CASSIAQGSGANVLTF
TGCGCCAGCAGCATCGCACAGGGATCTGGGGCCAACGTCCTGACTTTC
>few|TRBV7-9|TRBJ2-7|TRBD2|14
CASSPRGGFDEQYF
TGTGCCAGCAGTCCGCGCGGGGGGTTTGACGAGCAGTACTTC